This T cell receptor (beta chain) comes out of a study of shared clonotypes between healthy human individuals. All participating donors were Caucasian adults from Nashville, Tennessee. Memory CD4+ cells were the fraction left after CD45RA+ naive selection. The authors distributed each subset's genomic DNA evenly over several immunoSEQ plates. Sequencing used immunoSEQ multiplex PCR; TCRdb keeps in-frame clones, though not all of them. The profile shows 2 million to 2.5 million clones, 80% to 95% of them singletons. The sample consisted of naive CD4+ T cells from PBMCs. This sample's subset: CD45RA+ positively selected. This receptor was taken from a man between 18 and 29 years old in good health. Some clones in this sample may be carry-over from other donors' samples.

This CDR3 reads CASSPGLAGRVLYSYNEQFF. The DNA for the CDR3 is TGTGCCAGCAGCCCGGGACTAGCGGGAAGAGTTCTCTACTCCTACAATGAGCAGTTCTTC. The genes are TRBV7-8 and TRBJ2-1, with 13 bases identical to TRBD2. CDR1 is SGHVS, CDR2 FQNEAQ, per germline. V trimming: 5 bases; J trimming: 0 bases; junction bases outside the gene matches: 13. The CDR3 contains 20 residues. Complete variable domain (other parts from reference TRBV7-8 and TRBJ2-1): GAGVSQSPRYKVAKRGQDVALRCDPISGHVSLFWYQQALGQGPEFLTYFQNEAQLDKSGLPSDRFFAERPEGSVSTLKIQRTQQEDSAVYLCASSPGLAGRVLYSYNEQFFGPGTRLTVL.